The next 4 T cell receptor beta chains were all read from a single sample in a study of T cells in tuberculosis. After thawing and overnight rest, PBMC were stained with GMM-loaded CD1B tetramer, viability dye and anti-CD3 for sorting. CD1B tetramers were loaded with Rhodococcus equi-derived C32 glucose monomycolate. Using immunoSEQ multiplex PCR, the repertoire was profiled, and TCRdb retains in-frame clones only, with some absent. The sample consists of around 60,000 clones, under 90% of them appearing once. The sample consisted of CD1b-GMM tetramer-negative cells sorted from PBMCs. Receptor source: an adult woman with latent tuberculosis.

The V and J genes are TRBV19 and TRBJ1-6; tentatively, D is TRBD1 (5 bases). The CDR3 is made up of 16 amino acids. Trimming took off 1 base at V and 5 bases at J, with 12 bases between the two ends. Germline loops: CDR1 LNHDA, CDR2 SQIVND (reference sequence). The CDR3 here is CASSIGPQADNSPLHF. CDR3 coding DNA: TGTGCCAGTAGTATAGGACCACAGGCGGATAATTCACCCCTCCACTTT. The full variable domain, completed using reference TRBV19 and TRBJ1-6, is DGGITQSPKYLFRKEGQNVTLSCEQNLNHDAMYWYRQDPGQGLRLIYYSQIVNDFQKGDIAEGYSVSREKKESFPLTVTSAQKNPTAFYLCASSIGPQADNSPLHFGNGTRLTVT.

The chain couples TRBV27 to TRBJ2-1; D may be TRBD2 (6 bases). Trimming removed 6 bases from V and 6 bases from J, with 18 bases in between. Germline V gives CDR1 MNHEY, CDR2 SMNVEV (reference sequence). The CDR3 sequence is 15 residues long. As DNA, the CDR3 is TGTGCCAGCAGAATCATAGGGACTGGCGGCAATGAGCAGTTCTTC. This codes for CASRIIGTGGNEQFF.

The rearrangement links TRBV28 to TRBJ1-5; 8 nucleotides agree with TRBD1. Germline V lookup: CDR1 MDHEN, CDR2 SYDVKM. This CDR3 spans 14 amino acids. Trimming cost V 6 bases and J 3 bases; bases outside gene matches: 4. This CDR3 is CASRRQGTNQPQHF. Written as DNA, the CDR3 is TGTGCCAGCAGACGACAGGGGACCAATCAGCCCCAGCATTTT. The complete variable domain, with remaining parts taken from reference TRBV28 and TRBJ1-5, reads DVKVTQSSRYLVKRTGEKVFLECVQDMDHENMFWYRQDPGLGLRLIYFSYDVKMKEKGDIPEGYSVSREKKERFSLILESASTNQTSMYLCASRRQGTNQPQHFGDGTRLSIL.

The V call is TRBV4-2, the J call TRBJ1-2, with D perhaps TRBD1 (6 bases). Germline values: CDR1 LGHNA, CDR2 YNFKEQ. The CDR3 totals 15 residues. Trimming stripped 4 bases from V and 1 base from J, with 13 bases between. The CDR3 sequence: CASSPTPDSNYGYTF. The CDR3 DNA reads as TGTGCCAGCAGCCCGACCCCGGACAGTAACTATGGCTACACCTTC.